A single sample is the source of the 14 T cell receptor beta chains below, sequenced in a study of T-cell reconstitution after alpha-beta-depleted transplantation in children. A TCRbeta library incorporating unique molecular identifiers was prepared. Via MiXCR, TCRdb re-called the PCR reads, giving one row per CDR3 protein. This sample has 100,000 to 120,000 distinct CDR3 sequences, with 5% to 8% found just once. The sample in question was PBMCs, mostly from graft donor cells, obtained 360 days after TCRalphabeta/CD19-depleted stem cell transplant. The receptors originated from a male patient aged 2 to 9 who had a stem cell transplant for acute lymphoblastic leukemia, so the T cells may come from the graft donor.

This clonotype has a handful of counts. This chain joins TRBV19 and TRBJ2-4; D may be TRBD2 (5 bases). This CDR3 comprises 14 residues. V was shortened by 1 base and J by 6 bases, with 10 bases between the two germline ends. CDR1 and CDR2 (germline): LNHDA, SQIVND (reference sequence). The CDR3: CASSIALGGNIQYF. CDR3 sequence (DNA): TGTGCCAGTAGTATAGCTCTAGGAGGAAACATTCAGTACTTC.

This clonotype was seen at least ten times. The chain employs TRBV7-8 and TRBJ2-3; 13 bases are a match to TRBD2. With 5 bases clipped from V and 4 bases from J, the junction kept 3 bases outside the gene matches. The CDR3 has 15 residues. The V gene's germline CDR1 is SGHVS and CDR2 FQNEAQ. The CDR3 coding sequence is TGTGCCAGCAGCAAACTAGCGGGAGGGCCAGATACGCAGTATTTT. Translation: CASSKLAGGPDTQYF. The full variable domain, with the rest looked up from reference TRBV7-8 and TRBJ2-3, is GAGVSQSPRYKVAKRGQDVALRCDPISGHVSLFWYQQALGQGPEFLTYFQNEAQLDKSGLPSDRFFAERPEGSVSTLKIQRTQQEDSAVYLCASSKLAGGPDTQYFGPGTRLTVL.

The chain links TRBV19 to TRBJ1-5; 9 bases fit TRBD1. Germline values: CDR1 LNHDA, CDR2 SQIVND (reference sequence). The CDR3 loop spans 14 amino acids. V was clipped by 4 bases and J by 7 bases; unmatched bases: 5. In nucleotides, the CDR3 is TGTGCCAGTAGTACGGACAGGGGAAACCAGCCCCAGCATTTT. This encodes CASSTDRGNQPQHF.

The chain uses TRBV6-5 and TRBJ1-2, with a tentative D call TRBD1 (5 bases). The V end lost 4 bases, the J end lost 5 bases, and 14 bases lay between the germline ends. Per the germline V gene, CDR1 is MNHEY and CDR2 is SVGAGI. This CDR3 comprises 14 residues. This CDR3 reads CASSSLAGRYGYTF. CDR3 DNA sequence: TGTGCCAGCAGTTCTCTGGCAGGGAGGTATGGCTACACCTTC.

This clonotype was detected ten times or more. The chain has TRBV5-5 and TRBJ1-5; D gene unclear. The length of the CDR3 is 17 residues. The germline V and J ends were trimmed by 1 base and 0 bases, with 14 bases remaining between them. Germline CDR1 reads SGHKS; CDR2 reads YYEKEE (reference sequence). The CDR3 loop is CASSLFDLQYSNQPQHF. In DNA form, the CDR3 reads TGTGCCAGCAGCTTGTTCGACTTACAGTATAGCAATCAGCCCCAGCATTTT.

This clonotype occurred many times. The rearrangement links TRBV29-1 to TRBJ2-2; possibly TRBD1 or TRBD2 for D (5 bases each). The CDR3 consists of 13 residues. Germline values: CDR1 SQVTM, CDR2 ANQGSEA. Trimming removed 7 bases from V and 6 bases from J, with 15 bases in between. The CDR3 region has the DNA TGCAGCGCAAAGGGTCTGGGGGCCGGGGAGCTGTTTTTT. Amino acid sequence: CSAKGLGAGELFF.

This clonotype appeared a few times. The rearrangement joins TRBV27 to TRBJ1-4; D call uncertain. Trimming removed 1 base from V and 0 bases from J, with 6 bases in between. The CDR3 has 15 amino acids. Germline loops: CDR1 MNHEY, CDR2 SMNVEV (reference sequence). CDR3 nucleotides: TGTGCCAGCAGTTTATATTCTGCAACTAATGAAAAACTGTTTTTT. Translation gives CASSLYSATNEKLFF.

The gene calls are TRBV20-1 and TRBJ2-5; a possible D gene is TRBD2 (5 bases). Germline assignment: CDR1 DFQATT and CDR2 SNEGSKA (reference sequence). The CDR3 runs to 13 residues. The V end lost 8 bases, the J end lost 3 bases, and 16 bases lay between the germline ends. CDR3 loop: CSPRARRKETQYF. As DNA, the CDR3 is TGCAGTCCGAGGGCCAGGCGAAAAGAGACCCAGTACTTC.

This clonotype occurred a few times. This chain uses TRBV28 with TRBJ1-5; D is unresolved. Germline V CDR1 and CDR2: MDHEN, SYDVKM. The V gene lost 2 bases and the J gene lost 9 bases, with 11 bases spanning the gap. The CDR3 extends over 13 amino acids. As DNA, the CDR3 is TGTGCCAGCAGTTTAAGGAGGTGGGGGCCCCAGCATTTT. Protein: CASSLRRWGPQHF.

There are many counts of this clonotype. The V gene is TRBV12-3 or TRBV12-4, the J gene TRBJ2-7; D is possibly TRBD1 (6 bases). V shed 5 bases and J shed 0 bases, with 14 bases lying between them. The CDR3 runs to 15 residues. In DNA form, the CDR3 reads TGTGCCAGCAGTCCGCAGGGGATTAGCTCCTACGAGCAGTACTTC. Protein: CASSPQGISSYEQYF.

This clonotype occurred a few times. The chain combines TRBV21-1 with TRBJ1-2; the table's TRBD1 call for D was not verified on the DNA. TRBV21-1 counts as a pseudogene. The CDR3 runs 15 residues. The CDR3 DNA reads TGTGCCAGCCTTAGGGTCAGGGGGACGGACTATGGCTACACCTTC. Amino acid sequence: CASLRVRGTDYGYTF.

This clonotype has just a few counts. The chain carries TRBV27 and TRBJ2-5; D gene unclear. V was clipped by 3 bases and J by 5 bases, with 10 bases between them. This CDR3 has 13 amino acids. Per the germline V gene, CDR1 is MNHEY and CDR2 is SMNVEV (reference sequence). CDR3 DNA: TGTGCCAGCAGTTTTAATAGGTTGGAGACCCAGTACTTC. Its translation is CASSFNRLETQYF.

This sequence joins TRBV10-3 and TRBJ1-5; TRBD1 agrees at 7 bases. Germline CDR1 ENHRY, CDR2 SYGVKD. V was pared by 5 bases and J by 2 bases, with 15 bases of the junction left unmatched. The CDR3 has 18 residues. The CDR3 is CAISLGSGTQGGNQPQHF. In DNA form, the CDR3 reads TGTGCCATCAGTTTGGGATCCGGGACGCAGGGGGGCAATCAGCCCCAGCATTTT.

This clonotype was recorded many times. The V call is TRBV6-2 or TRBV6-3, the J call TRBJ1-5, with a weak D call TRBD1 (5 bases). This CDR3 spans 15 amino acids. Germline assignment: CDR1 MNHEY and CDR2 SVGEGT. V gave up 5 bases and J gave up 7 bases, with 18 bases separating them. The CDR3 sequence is CASSVDQGLGQPQHF. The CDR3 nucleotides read TGTGCCAGCAGTGTCGATCAGGGTCTCGGACAGCCCCAGCATTTT.